This T cell receptor (beta chain) derives from a study of spatial heterogeneity in lung cancer. The wider study: The average count in raw reads for each unique TCR and UMI combination exceeded eight appearances.

CDR3 size: 13 residues. CDR1 is DFQATT, CDR2 SNEGSKA, per germline (reference sequence). Trimming removed 5 bases at V and 8 bases at J, with 15 bases between. Time point denoted: sample taken at primary tumor resection. Whole RNA came from tumor, nontumor lung or frozen PBMC and was sequenced without being sorted. Every molecule of TCR cDNA had its own unique molecular identifier. TCRdb itself ran the 5' RACE reads through MiXCR, one entry per CDR3 protein. The sample has about 48,000 distinct CDR3 sequences, about 5.8% seen once. The sequence derives from a male donor with early-stage non-small cell lung cancer. This specimen was PBMCs, taken at surgery. The V gene is TRBV20-1, the J gene TRBJ1-4; D gene ambiguous. Written as DNA, the CDR3 is TGCAGTGCTTTTCCGGGCTCGGGAGAAAAACTGTTTTTT. This translates into CSAFPGSGEKLFF.